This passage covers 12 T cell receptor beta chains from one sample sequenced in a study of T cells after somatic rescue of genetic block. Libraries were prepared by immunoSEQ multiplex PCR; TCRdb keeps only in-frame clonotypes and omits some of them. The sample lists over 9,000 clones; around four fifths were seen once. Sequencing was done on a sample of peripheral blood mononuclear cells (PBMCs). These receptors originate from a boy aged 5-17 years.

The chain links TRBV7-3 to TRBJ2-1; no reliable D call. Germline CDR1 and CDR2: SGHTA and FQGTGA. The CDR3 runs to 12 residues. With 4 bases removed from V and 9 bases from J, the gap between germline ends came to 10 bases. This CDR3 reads CASSSPLGEQFF. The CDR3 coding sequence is TGTGCCAGCAGCTCCCCCCTTGGTGAGCAGTTCTTC.

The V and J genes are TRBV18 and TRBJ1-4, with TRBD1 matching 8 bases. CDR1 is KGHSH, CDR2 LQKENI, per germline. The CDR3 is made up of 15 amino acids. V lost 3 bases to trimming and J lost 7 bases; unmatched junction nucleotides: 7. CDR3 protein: CASSPVDRVGEKLFF. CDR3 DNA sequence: TGTGCCAGCTCACCGGTGGACAGGGTTGGTGAAAAACTGTTTTTT.

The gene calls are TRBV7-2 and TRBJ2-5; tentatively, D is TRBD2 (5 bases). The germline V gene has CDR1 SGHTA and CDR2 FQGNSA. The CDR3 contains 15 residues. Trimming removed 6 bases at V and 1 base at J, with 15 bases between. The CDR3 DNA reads TGTGCCAGCAGTTCCTACTGGAGGCCCCAAGAGACCCAGTACTTC. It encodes CASSSYWRPQETQYF.

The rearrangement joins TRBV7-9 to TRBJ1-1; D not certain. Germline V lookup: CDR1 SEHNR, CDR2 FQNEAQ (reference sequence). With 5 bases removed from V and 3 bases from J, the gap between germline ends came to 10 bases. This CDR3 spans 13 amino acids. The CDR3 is CASSPLSHTEAFF. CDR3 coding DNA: TGTGCCAGCAGCCCATTGTCTCACACTGAAGCTTTCTTT. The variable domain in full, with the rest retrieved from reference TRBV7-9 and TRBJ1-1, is DTGVSQNPRHKITKRGQNVTFRCDPISEHNRLYWYRQTLGQGPEFLTYFQNEAQLEKSRLLSDRFSAERPKGSFSTLEIQRTEQGDSAMYLCASSPLSHTEAFFGQGTRLTVV.

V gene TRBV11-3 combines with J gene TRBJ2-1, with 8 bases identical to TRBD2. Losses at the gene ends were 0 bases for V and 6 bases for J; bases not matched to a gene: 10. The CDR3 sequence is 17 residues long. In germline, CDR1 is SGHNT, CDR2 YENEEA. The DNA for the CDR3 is TGTGCCAGCAGCTTAGATATACCAGACGGGAGGGCCAATGAGCAGTTCTTC. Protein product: CASSLDIPDGRANEQFF.

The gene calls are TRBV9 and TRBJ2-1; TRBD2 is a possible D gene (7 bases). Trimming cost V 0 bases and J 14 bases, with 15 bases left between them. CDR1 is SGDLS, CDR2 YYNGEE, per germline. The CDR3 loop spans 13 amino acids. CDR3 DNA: TGTGCCAGCAGCGTAGTAGGGGGAGGGCGGAAGTTCTTC. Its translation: CASSVVGGGRKFF.

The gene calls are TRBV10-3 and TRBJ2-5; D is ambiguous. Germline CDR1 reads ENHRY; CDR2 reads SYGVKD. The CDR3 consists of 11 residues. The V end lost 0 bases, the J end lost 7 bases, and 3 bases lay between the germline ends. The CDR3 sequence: CAISESWTQYF. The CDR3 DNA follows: TGTGCCATCAGTGAGTCCTGGACCCAGTACTTC.

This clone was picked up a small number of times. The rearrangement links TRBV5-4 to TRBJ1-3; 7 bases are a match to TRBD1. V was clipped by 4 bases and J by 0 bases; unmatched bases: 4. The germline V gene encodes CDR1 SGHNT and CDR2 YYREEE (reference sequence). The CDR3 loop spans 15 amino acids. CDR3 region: CASSLDRVSGNTIYF. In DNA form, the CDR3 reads TGTGCCAGCAGCCTAGACAGGGTCTCTGGAAACACCATATATTTT.

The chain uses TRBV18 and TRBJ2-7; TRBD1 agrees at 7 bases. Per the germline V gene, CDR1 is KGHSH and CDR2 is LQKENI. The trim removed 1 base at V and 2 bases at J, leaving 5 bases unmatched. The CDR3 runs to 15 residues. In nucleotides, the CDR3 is TGTGCCAGCTCACCACGTCAGGGGGTCACCTACGAGCAGTACTTC. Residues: CASSPRQGVTYEQYF. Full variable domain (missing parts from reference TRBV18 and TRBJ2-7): NAGVMQNPRHLVRRRGQEARLRCSPMKGHSHVYWYRQLPEEGLKFMVYLQKENIIDESGMPKERFSAEFPKEGPSILRIQQVVRGDSAAYFCASSPRQGVTYEQYFGPGTRLTVT.

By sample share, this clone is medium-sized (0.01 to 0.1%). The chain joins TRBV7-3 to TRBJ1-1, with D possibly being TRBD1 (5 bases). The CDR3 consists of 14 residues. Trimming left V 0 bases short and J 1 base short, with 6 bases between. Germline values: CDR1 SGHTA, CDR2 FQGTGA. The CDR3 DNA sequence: TGTGCCAGCAGCTTAACGGGGCAGAACACTGAAGCTTTCTTT. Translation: CASSLTGQNTEAFF.

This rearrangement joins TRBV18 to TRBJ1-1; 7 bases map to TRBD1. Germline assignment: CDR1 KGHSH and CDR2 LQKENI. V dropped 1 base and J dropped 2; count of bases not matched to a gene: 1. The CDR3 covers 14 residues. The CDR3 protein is CASSPQGANTEAFF. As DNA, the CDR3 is TGTGCCAGCTCACCACAGGGGGCAAACACTGAAGCTTTCTTT.

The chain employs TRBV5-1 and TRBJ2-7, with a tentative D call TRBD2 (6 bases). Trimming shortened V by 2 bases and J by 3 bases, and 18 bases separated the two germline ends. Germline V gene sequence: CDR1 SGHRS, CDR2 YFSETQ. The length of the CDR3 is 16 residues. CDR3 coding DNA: TGCGCCAGCAGCTTTGGCCCGGGACTGTTCTTCTACGAGCAGTACTTC. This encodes CASSFGPGLFFYEQYF. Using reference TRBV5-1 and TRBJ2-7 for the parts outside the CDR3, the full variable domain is KAGVTQTPRYLIKTRGQQVTLSCSPISGHRSVSWYQQTPGQGLQFLFEYFSETQRNKGNFPGRFSGRQFSNSRSEMNVSTLELGDSALYLCASSFGPGLFFYEQYFGPGTRLTVT.